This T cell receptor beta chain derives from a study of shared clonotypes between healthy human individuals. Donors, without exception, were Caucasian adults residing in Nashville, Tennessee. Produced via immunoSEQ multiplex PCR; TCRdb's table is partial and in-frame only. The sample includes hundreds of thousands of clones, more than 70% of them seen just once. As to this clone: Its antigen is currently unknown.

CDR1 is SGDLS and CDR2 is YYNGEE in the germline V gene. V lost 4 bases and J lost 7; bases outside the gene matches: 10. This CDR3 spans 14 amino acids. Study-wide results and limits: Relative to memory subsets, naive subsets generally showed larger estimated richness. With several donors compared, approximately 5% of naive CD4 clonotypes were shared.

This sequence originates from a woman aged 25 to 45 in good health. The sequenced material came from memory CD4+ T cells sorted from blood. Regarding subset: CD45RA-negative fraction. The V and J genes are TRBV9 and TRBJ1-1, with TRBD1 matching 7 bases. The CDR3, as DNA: TGTGCCAGCAGCCCCAGGGGGGAGGCGAGTGAAGCTTTCTTT. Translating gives CASSPRGEASEAFF.